The present T cell receptor (beta chain) was sequenced within a study of cytomegalovirus exposure and HLA in healthy donors. The junction had 7 bases not matched to a gene; V was cut back by 3 bases and J by 4 bases. The germline CDR1 and CDR2 sequences are LNHNV and YYDKDF (reference sequence). The CDR3 is 16 residues long. The PCR had 60 Vbeta and 13 Jbeta primers. Repertoires were generated with immunoSEQ multiplex PCR, while TCRdb's copy carries only in-frame clones and drops some. The sample carries 150,000 to 200,000 clones, around 85% recorded once. When sampled, the donors appeared nominally healthy, though they likely had unrecorded immune exposures. Points from the study as a whole: When presence/absence was analysed, sequencing depth was taken to be roughly uniform across donors.

With respect to this clone: Its specificity is not known.

The sequence was collected from a young man in good health and CMV-seronegative. The chain recombines TRBV15 with TRBJ2-1, with 9 bases fitting TRBD2. The sequencing input was PBMCs. CDR3 sequence reads: CATSRDGSGRYNEQFF. The CDR3 coding sequence is TGTGCCACCAGCAGGGACGGTAGCGGGAGATACAATGAGCAGTTCTTC. Drawing the rest from reference TRBV15 and TRBJ2-1, the complete variable domain is DAMVIQNPRYQVTQFGKPVTLSCSQTLNHNVMYWYQQKSSQAPKLLFHYYDKDFNNEADTPDNFQSRRPNTSFCFLDIRSPGLGDTAMYLCATSRDGSGRYNEQFFGPGTRLTVL.